This entry features one T cell receptor (beta chain) sequence. Its target is not known. Following a re-call of the 5' RACE reads, TCRdb has one entry per CDR3 protein and lacks DNA. This sample's table has about 150,000 distinct CDR3 sequences. The data were taken from a study of T cells expressing NK-cell markers. General study results and limits: The study found dominant NKG2C+ clonotypes at about 1.0-8% of CD8+ T cells in six donors.

The CDR3 covers 13 residues. This chain links TRBV12-3 or TRBV12-4 with TRBJ2-1; no DNA is available, so the TRBD2 call from TCRdb remains unchecked. Input material: blood T cells: a sorted CD56 or NKG2C T cell subset, CD4+ or CD8+ T cells, or bulk PBMC T cells (not recorded which). The sequence derives from a man between 18 and 69 years old in good health. The CDR3 sequence: CASSRSGVNEQFF.